This record covers a single T cell receptor (beta chain). Its recognized antigen is unknown. One base away lies a much larger clone, so this may be a sequencing read error. The label giving this sample's time point can be read as: newly diagnosed GD, antithyroid drugs for less than 3 months. RNA was extracted from PBMCs in TRIzol for both TCR sequencing and RNA sequencing. Graves' disease was diagnosed according to American Thyroid Association guidelines. Patients were recruited from an endocrinology department in Xi'an, China. Each patient gave approximately 9 milliliters of peripheral blood, collected in an EDTA anticoagulant tube. PBMCs were isolated by Ficoll Paque Plus density gradient separation without further T cell sorting. An Agilent 2100 Bioanalyzer and agarose gel were used to check RNA quality, while a NanoDrop 2000 measured RNA concentration. Library prep was done by multiplex PCR. Sequenced on an Illumina HiSeq 4000. CDR3 regions were amplified by Arm-PCR with iRepertoire HTBI primers to construct TCR beta libraries. Before sequencing, the PCR products underwent gel purification. On the authors' methods: Gene usage analysis of CDR3 amino acid clonotypes relied on the 60 to 65 TRBV and 13 to 15 TRBJ segments identified across samples. COPE and FqMerger were used to merge filtered high-quality paired reads into contigs. Contigs were aligned with BLAST to IMGT TRBV, TRBD and TRBJ reference genes, and CDR3 was defined per IMGT. Clonotypes above 0.1% frequency were classified as highly expanded clones. Shannon entropy served as the measure of repertoire diversity, while the Gini coefficient captured V-J evenness. Public clonotypes were defined as clonotypes shared by more than one individual. TCRdb took the public reads, trimmed them with fastp at Q25, ran MiXCR for clone calling and kept in-frame beta chains. Records with the same CDR3 protein are collapsed into one entry carrying the most frequent genes and DNA. The authors' filters were not applied to this entry. This sample has 500,000 to 700,000 distinct CDR3 sequences in its table, and roughly 15% of those were observed once. Approximately 18% of the sample is held by the ten biggest clonotypes.

This sample is drawn from a study of regulatory T cells in long-lasting Graves disease (dated by TCRdb to the early 2020s). Study-level background: Newly diagnosed Graves' disease patients had taken antithyroid drugs for less than 3 months. TCR sequencing covered about 13 persistent and approximately 20 newly diagnosed Graves' disease patients, some 35 samples in total. The study took place in China and was registered as a clinical trial. Persistent Graves' disease patients were compared with newly diagnosed Graves' disease patients by peripheral blood TCR sequencing and RNA sequencing.

What the work shows at the level of the full study, not this receptor alone: Sequencing and analysis were limited to the TCR beta chain. Peripheral blood alone was examined, since thyroid tissue, which constituted the primary lesion, could not be accessed. The small sample size was acknowledged by the authors as a limitation that may reduce accuracy. Preferential use of TRBV28, TRBJ1-2 and TRBJ2-5 was observed in persistent disease, whereas TRBV20-1 and TRBJ2-1 were favored in newly diagnosed disease. Compared with newly diagnosed patients, persistent Graves' disease patients had lower TCR Shannon entropy and fewer highly expanded clones, which suggests clonal expansion. Persistent patients shared more public clonotypes among themselves (2,741) than newly diagnosed patients did (approximately 970).

From a lookup of the germline V gene (reference sequence), CDR1 and CDR2 are SEHNR and FQNEAQ. Inclusive of the bounding cysteine and phenylalanine, the CDR3 is 12 residues long. Only the CDR3 DNA stays, 36 bases, in frame from base 1. Deletion took 8 bases off V and 7 bases off J, with a span of 15 bases between the germline ends. This sample was also put to use in a study of T cells in Graves' hyperthyroidism and ophthalmopathy. Per the second study: Stable Graves' hyperthyroidism was defined as the absence of progression to ophthalmopathy over 18 months of follow-up. Hyperthyroidism patients were aged 18 to 65 years and newly diagnosed, with disease duration of less than 2 months. Exclusion was applied to patients with uncontrolled infections, other autoimmune diseases, pregnancy or lactation. Clinical symptoms, serum thyroxine and TRAb, thyroid ultrasound, and orbital computed tomography formed the basis for the diagnoses. The TCR CDR3 was subjected to a first round of RT-PCR using the HTBI primer set and the Qiagen OneStep RT-PCR kit. Blood samples also contained most of the expanded thyroid clonotypes (frequency above 0.001), which suggests that blood repertoires may reflect thyroid immune responses. A model built on a 13 V-J signature distinguished ophthalmopathy from stable hyperthyroidism, reaching around 90% sensitivity and approximately 83% specificity in cross-validation and 80%/75% in testing. In validation, progression to ophthalmopathy was predicted by the model with 65% to 71% sensitivity and under 85% specificity, a median of about 6 months before onset. TCR V-J signatures able to tell the groups apart were searched for in a discovery cohort of approximately 95 patients, of whom over 40 had Graves' ophthalmopathy and about 60 had stable Graves' hyperthyroidism. An independent validation cohort of 18 to 20 hyperthyroidism patients and approximately 16 patients who later progressed to ophthalmopathy tested prospective prediction of ophthalmopathy. The 100 or so discovery patients were divided at random into training and test sets in a 7:3 ratio. In addition, the study compared T-cell repertoires in thyroid tissue and in blood from about 6 Graves' hyperthyroidism patients. Following sampling, methimazole starting at 30 mg daily was given to hyperthyroidism patients, and high-dose intravenous methylprednisolone was given to ophthalmopathy patients. Libraries were constructed in a second round of multiplex PCR, after which size selection and purification were carried out. Paired-end sequencing of the libraries was performed with 100 bp reads on an Illumina HiSeq2000. Raw data were processed with SOAPnuke, discarding reads with adapters, uncalled bases, mean Phred below 15, or no exact constant-primer or identifier match. High-quality paired reads were merged with COPE v1.2.5, and unique nucleotide sequences were defined as clonotypes. Clonotypes were aligned to IMGT TRBV, TRBD and TRBJ reference segments using MiTCR v1.1. Only V-J combinations with frequency above 0.0001, covering about 99% of repertoires, were analysed. A TCS score was defined as the ratio between F50 (clonal expansion) and ExV (chaos), using BLOSUM62-based TCRdist between CDR3 peptides within each V-J. Welch's t-statistics and random forest reduced just over 500 V-J features to around 14, which were used in a naive Bayes classifier (R e1071). No statistical method was used to set the sample size in advance, and investigators knew the group allocation. TCR Vbeta CDR3 sequencing of 120 to 150 peripheral blood samples (around 45 ophthalmopathy, some 75 hyperthyroidism and roughly 17 progressor patients) is reported in the paper.

The TCR comes from a woman between 25 and 40 years old with Graves disease. Donor details come from another sample of the same person, matched by shared clones. The source material was peripheral blood mononuclear cells (PBMCs), sampled at new diagnosis, from a patient treated with antithyroid drugs. The sequence links TRBV7-9 to TRBJ2-7; the D segment could be TRBD1, given 5 matching bases. The CDR3 amino acid sequence is: CASAGPISEQYF. The bases read TGTGCCAGCGCAGGGCCCATAAGTGAGCAGTACTTC.